The 10 T cell receptor beta chains below come from one sample, sequenced in a study of shared clonotypes between healthy human individuals. TCRdb's copy holds only in-frame clones and misses some; the assay was immunoSEQ multiplex PCR. The sample yields approximately 100,000 clones, just over 65% seen once. The sequencing input was memory CD8+ T cells sorted from blood. Subset in this sample: CD45RO+ cells pooled with CCR7-negative TemRA cells. Source of these receptors: a woman aged 25 to 39 in good health.

The chain joins TRBV6-1 to TRBJ2-7, with 8 nucleotides matching TRBD2. Germline-derived CDR1 and CDR2 are MNHNS and SASEGT. The CDR3 spans 15 residues. Trimming at V came to 3 bases and at J to 6 bases, leaving 10 bases not matched to a gene. CDR3 loop: CASSDGESGSTEQYF. Written as DNA, the CDR3 is TGTGCCAGCAGTGACGGGGAGAGCGGGAGCACCGAGCAGTACTTC.

J is TRBJ2-7 and V is TRBV27, with no clear D. Germline assignment: CDR1 MNHEY and CDR2 SMNVEV (reference sequence). This CDR3 is built from 15 residues. Trimming shortened V by 3 bases and J by 9 bases, and 21 bases separated the two germline ends. CDR3 residues: CASSFTSLPTLRQYF. CDR3 nucleotides: TGTGCCAGCAGTTTCACCAGTTTACCTACCCTAAGGCAGTACTTC.

The J gene is TRBJ2-2, the V gene TRBV27; TRBD2 might be the D (6 bases). CDR3 length: 17 amino acids. CDR1 and CDR2 (germline): MNHEY, SMNVEV (reference sequence). Trimming took 4 bases from V and 6 from J, leaving 21 bases between them. CDR3 sequence reads: CASSSPFISGEAGELFF. The CDR3 DNA reads TGTGCCAGCAGTTCCCCCTTTATTAGCGGAGAAGCCGGGGAGCTGTTTTTT.

The gene calls are TRBV4-2 and TRBJ1-4, with D uncertain. Between the trimmed V and J ends, which lost 4 bases and 8 bases, there was a span of 14 bases. Per germline, CDR1 LGHNA and CDR2 YNFKEQ. This CDR3 has 14 residues. The CDR3 DNA reads TGTGCCAGCAGCCTATCCTGGGGAGGAGAAAAACTGTTTTTT. Amino acids: CASSLSWGGEKLFF.

The rearrangement uses TRBV9 and TRBJ2-5, with 8 bases fitting TRBD2. V lost 0 bases, J lost 4 bases, and 2 bases stayed unmatched. This CDR3 comprises 14 residues. The V gene's germline CDR1 is SGDLS and CDR2 YYNGEE. Here the CDR3 reads CASSVVAGGETQYF. CDR3 nucleotide sequence: TGTGCCAGCAGCGTAGTGGCGGGAGGAGAGACCCAGTACTTC.

The rearrangement uses TRBV18 and TRBJ1-3, with no clear D. V lost 3 bases and J 2 bases, leaving 14 bases between the germline ends. The CDR3 contains 16 residues. Germline CDR1 and CDR2: KGHSH and LQKENI. The CDR3 here is CASSPRLPTAGNTIYF. For the CDR3, the DNA is TGTGCCAGCTCACCCCGGCTTCCAACCGCTGGAAACACCATATATTTT.

The rearrangement uses TRBV5-4 and TRBJ2-7; D is tentatively TRBD1 or TRBD2 (5 bases each). Trimming pared 4 bases from V and 2 bases from J, leaving 19 bases between. Germline V gene lookup returns CDR1 SGHNT and CDR2 YYREEE (reference sequence). This CDR3 has 16 amino acids. The CDR3, as DNA: TGTGCCAGCAGCCAAGCCGGGGCCATGGTTACCTACGAGCAGTACTTC. This gives the protein CASSQAGAMVTYEQYF.

The chain combines TRBV28 with TRBJ1-5; D unclear. The V end lost 5 bases, the J end lost 0 bases, and 8 bases lay between the germline ends. The CDR3 totals 14 residues. CDR1 and CDR2 (germline): MDHEN, SYDVKM. The CDR3 nucleotides are TGTGCCAGCAGTGGACGGTTTAGCAATCAGCCCCAGCATTTT. Translated: CASSGRFSNQPQHF. Complete variable domain (other parts from reference TRBV28 and TRBJ1-5): DVKVTQSSRYLVKRTGEKVFLECVQDMDHENMFWYRQDPGLGLRLIYFSYDVKMKEKGDIPEGYSVSREKKERFSLILESASTNQTSMYLCASSGRFSNQPQHFGDGTRLSIL.

This chain connects TRBV28 to TRBJ2-1; D is unclear. The ends were cut back, 4 bases at V and 2 bases at J, with 12 bases in the middle. This CDR3 is built from 15 residues. Per germline, CDR1 MDHEN and CDR2 SYDVKM. CDR3 bases: TGTGCCAGCAGTTGGACGGATGGTACCTACAATGAGCAGTTCTTC. Translating it yields CASSWTDGTYNEQFF.

CDR3 sequence reads: CASSLAGAVSEAFF. In DNA, the CDR3 is TGTGCCAGCAGCTTGGCCGGGGCAGTGTCAGAAGCTTTCTTT. The rearrangement uses TRBV5-4 and TRBJ1-1; possible D gene TRBD1, 5 bases. This CDR3 has 14 residues. The germline gives CDR1 SGHNT, CDR2 YYREEE (reference sequence). V gave up 0 bases and J gave up 8 bases, with 14 bases separating them.